The 10 T cell receptor beta chains reported below all come from one sample, sequenced in a study of T cell changes during pregnancy in multiple sclerosis. This table comes from immunoSEQ multiplex PCR, and its TCRdb copy is limited to in-frame clones, with some not included. The sample contains about 49,000 clones, 85% to 95% of which appear only once. The source was CD8+ T cells from peripheral blood mononuclear cells, collected before pregnancy. These receptors were collected from a female donor with multiple sclerosis, enrolled in a pregnancy study.

The rearrangement links TRBV2 to TRBJ1-1, with D unresolved. The CDR3 length is 13 residues. Germline V gives CDR1 SNHLY, CDR2 FYNNEI. V lost 4 bases and J lost 3, with 9 bases in between. The CDR3 sequence is CASSGPGDTEAFF. The CDR3 DNA follows: TGTGCCAGCAGTGGACCCGGGGACACTGAAGCTTTCTTT.

The V gene is TRBV28, the J gene TRBJ1-2, with a tentative D call TRBD1 (5 bases). This CDR3 is 13 amino acids long. Germline V gene sequence: CDR1 MDHEN, CDR2 SYDVKM. Trimming took 5 bases from V and 5 from J, leaving 12 bases between them. In nucleotides, the CDR3 is TGTGCCAGCAGTGGCAGGGTGAATTATGGCTACACCTTC. Protein product: CASSGRVNYGYTF.

This clone has only a few counts. The V call is TRBV27, the J call TRBJ2-4; weak D call: TRBD2 (6 bases). Germline-derived CDR1 and CDR2 are MNHEY and SMNVEV (reference sequence). This CDR3 region has 14 residues. V was trimmed by 5 bases and J by 0 bases, leaving 8 bases between them. CDR3 loop: CASSQAGAKNIQYF. The CDR3 nucleotides are TGTGCCAGCAGTCAAGCGGGAGCCAAAAACATTCAGTACTTC.

This clone was found a few times. The chain uses TRBV11-1 and TRBJ1-4; no definite D call. Trimming took 1 base from V and 10 from J, leaving 10 bases between them. CDR3 length: 13 amino acids. Germline CDR1 is SGHAT and CDR2 is FQDESV (reference sequence). The CDR3 DNA reads as TGTGCCAGCAGCTTAGGGGAGTTCGCAAAACTGTTTTTT. Translation gives CASSLGEFAKLFF.

This chain uses TRBV29-1 with TRBJ2-5, with 12 bases aligning to TRBD2. The CDR3 runs to 13 residues. CDR1 is SQVTM and CDR2 is ANQGSEA in the germline V gene. V dropped 6 bases and J dropped 5; count of bases not matched to a gene: 4. For the CDR3, the DNA is TGCAGCGTCCCGGGGACTAGCGGGGAGACCCAGTACTTC. It translates to CSVPGTSGETQYF.

The chain recombines TRBV9 with TRBJ2-3, with TRBD2 identical over 14 bases. CDR1 and CDR2 (germline): SGDLS, YYNGEE. V was pared by 4 bases and J by 14 bases, with 6 bases of the junction left unmatched. The CDR3 consists of 13 residues. As DNA, the CDR3 is TGTGCCAGCAGCACCGGGACTAGCGGGAGAGGGTATTTT. It yields the protein CASSTGTSGRGYF.

This rearrangement joins TRBV25-1 to TRBJ2-1; TRBD1 aligns across 11 bases. CDR3 size: 14 residues. From germline, CDR1 is MGHDK and CDR2 SYGVNS. V dropped 6 bases and J dropped 4; count of bases not matched to a gene: 2. The CDR3 sequence: CASRGQGVYNEQFF. In DNA form, the CDR3 reads TGTGCCAGCAGGGGACAGGGGGTTTACAATGAGCAGTTCTTC.

The V gene is TRBV7-9, the J gene TRBJ2-7, with D unresolved. This CDR3 has 12 residues. Between the trimmed V and J ends, which lost 5 bases and 2 bases, there was a span of 7 bases. CDR1 SEHNR and CDR2 FQNEAQ come from the germline V gene (reference sequence). The CDR3 DNA follows: TGTGCCAGCAGCCAAAGCACCTACGAGCAGTACTTC. Its protein product is CASSQSTYEQYF.

This chain connects TRBV27 to TRBJ2-7; 12 bases match TRBD2. CDR3 length: 15 amino acids. Looked up from germline, CDR1 is MNHEY and CDR2 is SMNVEV (reference sequence). The trim removed 4 bases at V and 4 bases at J, leaving 5 bases unmatched. CDR3 sequence: CASSYSSGRVYEQYF. CDR3 coding DNA: TGTGCCAGCAGTTACTCTAGCGGGAGGGTATACGAGCAGTACTTC.

The rearrangement joins TRBV11-2 to TRBJ2-7; 7 nucleotides align to TRBD2. Unmatched junction bases numbered 10, after V lost 7 bases and J lost 1 base. Germline-derived CDR1 and CDR2 are SGHAT and FQNNGV. The CDR3 totals 15 residues. The CDR3 spells CASTLWAGGSYEQYF. CDR3 coding DNA: TGTGCCAGCACCCTATGGGCCGGGGGGTCCTACGAGCAGTACTTC.